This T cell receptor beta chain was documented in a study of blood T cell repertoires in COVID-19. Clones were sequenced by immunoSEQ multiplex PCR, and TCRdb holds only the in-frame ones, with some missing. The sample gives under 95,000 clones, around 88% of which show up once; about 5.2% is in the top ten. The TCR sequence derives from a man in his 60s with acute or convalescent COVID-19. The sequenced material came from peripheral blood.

This CDR3 is CASMIGQAYEQYF. DNA of the CDR3: TGTGCCAGCATGATCGGACAAGCCTACGAGCAGTACTTC. The V call is TRBV11-2, the J call TRBJ2-7; a weak D match, TRBD1 (5 bases). Germline CDR1 is SGHAT and CDR2 is FQNNGV. V was trimmed by 7 bases and J by 2 bases, leaving 12 bases between them. The length of the CDR3 is 13 residues. The whole variable domain, filled in from reference TRBV11-2 and TRBJ2-7, reads EAGVAQSPRYKIIEKRQSVAFWCNPISGHATLYWYQQILGQGPKLLIQFQNNGVVDDSQLPKDRFSAERLKGVDSTLKIQPAKLEDSAVYLCASMIGQAYEQYFGPGTRLTVT.